This entry lists 10 T cell receptor beta chains sequenced from one sample in a study of identical twins. MiXCR, applied by TCRdb to the 5' RACE reads, yields one record per CDR3 protein. The table shows hundreds of thousands of distinct CDR3 sequences, with roughly 8.6% occurring only once. The sample was also reused in another study, on yellow fever vaccine responses in identical twins.

Sequences were obtained from memory (CD45RO+) T cells sorted from blood. All receptors come from a woman between 18 and 30 years old in good health.

This clonotype has a count of ten or more. The chain couples TRBV5-5 to TRBJ2-5; either TRBD1 or TRBD2 may supply D (5 bases each). This CDR3 is built from 15 residues. Looked up from germline, CDR1 is SGHKS and CDR2 is YYEKEE (reference sequence). V lost 3 bases and J 5 bases, leaving 17 bases between the germline ends. The CDR3 loop is CASSWSGQVSETQYF. The DNA of the CDR3 is TGTGCCAGCAGCTGGTCGGGGCAGGTGTCGGAGACCCAGTACTTC.

This rearrangement joins TRBV18 to TRBJ1-1, with a weak D call TRBD1 (5 bases). Germline CDR1 and CDR2: KGHSH and LQKENI. Trimming cost V 0 bases and J 1 base, with 9 bases left between them. This CDR3 is built from 15 residues. CDR3 coding DNA: TGTGCCAGCTCACCACCCGGGGCCACGAACACTGAAGCTTTCTTT. Translation: CASSPPGATNTEAFF.

The chain links TRBV27 to TRBJ2-7; D is possibly TRBD1 (5 bases). Germline CDR1 reads MNHEY; CDR2 reads SMNVEV (reference sequence). Trimming left V 3 bases short and J 0 bases short, with 27 bases between. The length of the CDR3 is 20 residues. The CDR3 sequence is CASSFRLRQIERYISYEQYV. CDR3 DNA: TGTGCCAGCAGTTTTCGCTTAAGACAGATAGAACGATACATCTCCTACGAGCAGTACGTC.

This clonotype was detected only a few times. The chain uses TRBV4-2 and TRBJ2-5; tentatively, D is TRBD1 or TRBD2 (5 bases each). With 3 bases removed from V and 5 bases from J, the gap between germline ends came to 16 bases. This CDR3 comprises 15 residues. Germline V gives CDR1 LGHNA, CDR2 YNFKEQ. The CDR3 loop is CASSQGPTLGETQYF. DNA of the CDR3: TGTGCCAGCAGCCAGGGACCCACCCTTGGGGAGACCCAGTACTTC.

The chain has TRBV2 and TRBJ1-6; weak D call: TRBD1 (5 bases). V lost 5 bases and J 8 bases, leaving 10 bases between the germline ends. In germline, CDR1 is SNHLY, CDR2 FYNNEI. The CDR3 has 13 residues. The CDR3 sequence: CASSSGHDSPLHF. As DNA, the CDR3 is TGTGCCAGCAGTTCAGGGCATGATTCACCCCTCCACTTT.

This clonotype came up a few times. The chain is built from TRBV29-1 and TRBJ1-2; 7 bases map to TRBD1. The CDR3 sequence is 15 residues long. Germline-derived CDR1 and CDR2 are SQVTM and ANQGSEA. After removal of 3 bases from V and 2 bases from J, the junction contained 9 bases not matched to a gene. CDR3 protein: CSVDGRGDRNYGYTF. Written as DNA, the CDR3 is TGCAGCGTTGACGGCAGAGGGGACAGAAACTATGGCTACACCTTC.

This clonotype was counted at least ten times. The chain employs TRBV7-6 and TRBJ2-3; no reliable D call. The CDR3 spans 15 residues. Germline CDR1 reads SGHVS; CDR2 reads FNYEAQ. Between the trimmed V and J ends, which lost 3 bases and 2 bases, there was a span of 12 bases. The CDR3 protein is CASSFRPSDTDTQYF. The CDR3 DNA sequence: TGTGCCAGCAGCTTTCGTCCTTCAGACACAGATACGCAGTATTTT.

In this sample, this clonotype turned up many times. J is TRBJ2-5 and V is TRBV7-9; 12 nucleotides align to TRBD2. The germline gives CDR1 SEHNR, CDR2 FQNEAQ (reference sequence). This CDR3 has 17 amino acids. Trimming removed 1 base from V and 0 bases from J; junction bases left unmatched: 3. The CDR3 DNA sequence: TGTGCCAGCAGCTTAGGAGGGACTAGCGGGCACCAAGAGACCCAGTACTTC. This translates into CASSLGGTSGHQETQYF.

The J gene is TRBJ1-2, the V gene TRBV7-9; D call uncertain. Trimming stripped 7 bases from V and 4 bases from J, with 16 bases between. This CDR3 comprises 14 residues. From germline, CDR1 is SEHNR and CDR2 FQNEAQ (reference sequence). The CDR3 DNA reads as TGTGCCAGCACCCAAGACGGATACCTCTATGGCTACACCTTC. Its translation: CASTQDGYLYGYTF.

This clonotype was seen a handful of times. The CDR3 DNA is TGCAGTGCTAATTCCCCCGCCGGGGCAAACAATGAGCAGTTCTTC. This codes for CSANSPAGANNEQFF. The chain combines TRBV20-1 with TRBJ2-1; D may correspond to TRBD1 or TRBD2 (5 bases each). This CDR3 is built from 15 residues. Between the trimmed V and J ends, which lost 4 bases and 5 bases, there was a span of 18 bases. The germline gives CDR1 DFQATT, CDR2 SNEGSKA (reference sequence).